The source of this TCR beta chain is a study of long-term antiretroviral therapy in people with HIV. Germline loops: CDR1 SGHRS, CDR2 YFSETQ. This CDR3 contains 16 residues. Trimming cost V 7 bases and J 5 bases, with 25 bases left between them. At the survey level, the v3.0 immunoSEQ assay was run. Clones were read by immunoSEQ multiplex PCR, and TCRdb kept only the in-frame ones, dropping some. This table has fewer than 25,000 clones, roughly four fifths appearing once. The receptor was isolated from a man aged 25 to 40 with HIV. Sequencing used unsorted PBMCs, obtained 1.5 years after starting antiretroviral therapy. V usage is TRBV5-1 and J usage is TRBJ2-7, with D uncertain. The chain's CDR3 is CASHHGRFDDTDEQYF. The CDR3 DNA reads TGCGCCAGCCACCATGGTAGGTTCGATGATACGGACGAGCAGTACTTC.